What follows are 21 T cell receptor beta chains derived from one specimen sequenced in a study of preoperative IRX-2 immunotherapy in early breast cancer. This sample's treatment: preoperative locoregional IRX-2 cytokine immunotherapy. Generated by immunoSEQ multiplex PCR, the TCRdb table keeps only in-frame clones and is missing some. There are some 19,000 clones in the sample; 85% occur only once, and more than 0.9% lies in the top ten. The source material was lymph node tissue, sampled after IRX-2 immunotherapy. These receptors all stem from a human donor with breast cancer.

This chain joins TRBV10-2 and TRBJ1-2; D is uncertain. The CDR3 is made up of 13 amino acids. Germline V gives CDR1 WSHSY, CDR2 SAAADI. Trimming removed 3 bases at V and 8 bases at J, with 13 bases between. The DNA of the CDR3 is TGCGCCAGCAGTGACTACAGTTCTATGGGCTACACCTTC. This gives the protein CASSDYSSMGYTF.

The gene calls are TRBV7-1 and TRBJ2-3; D ambiguous. TRBV7-1 is identified as an open reading frame with a role that is uncertain. Trimming stripped 5 bases from V and 6 bases from J, with 12 bases between. The CDR3 covers 13 residues. CDR3 sequence (DNA): TGTGCCAGCAGCCTGAACACGGGCGATACGCAGTATTTT. Translation: CASSLNTGDTQYF.

This chain links TRBV10-2 with TRBJ1-1; the match to TRBD1 covers 7 bases. V lost 8 bases, J lost 11 bases, and 20 bases stayed unmatched. The CDR3 consists of 15 residues. Germline-derived CDR1 and CDR2 are WSHSY and SAAADI. The CDR3 spells CASHRARDSPGEAFF. The CDR3, as DNA: TGCGCCAGCCATAGGGCTCGGGACAGCCCTGGGGAGGCTTTCTTT.

The chain is built from TRBV6-8 and TRBJ2-5; 11 bases are a match to TRBD2. The CDR3 has 17 amino acids. The ends lost 0 bases at V and 4 bases at J; junction bases unmatched: 7. Looked up from germline, CDR1 is MNHGY and CDR2 is SAAAGT. The CDR3 reads CASSYSTSGSPTETQYF. Written as DNA, the CDR3 is TGTGCCAGCAGTTACTCAACTAGCGGGAGTCCTACAGAGACCCAGTACTTC.

The chain carries TRBV1 and TRBJ2-7. TRBV1 is annotated as a pseudogene. The CDR3 runs to 14 residues. The CDR3 sequence: CASSQGPVGYEQYF. CDR3 nucleotides: TGCGCCAGCAGCCAAGGCCCGGTGGGCTACGAGCAGTACTTC.

This clone has a single count. The gene calls are TRBV11-3 and TRBJ1-4; 7 bases are a match to TRBD1. The V gene end was trimmed by 6 bases and the J gene end by 3 bases; junction bases not matched to a gene: 4. The germline V gene has CDR1 SGHNT and CDR2 YENEEA. This CDR3 spans 14 amino acids. CDR3 amino acids: CASRPGGANEKLFF. CDR3 nucleotides: TGTGCCAGCAGACCAGGGGGTGCTAATGAAAAACTGTTTTTT.

The chain is built from TRBV11-3 and TRBJ1-6; no firm D call. This CDR3 is 15 amino acids long. Trimming pared 3 bases from V and 10 bases from J, leaving 16 bases between. CDR1 SGHNT and CDR2 YENEEA come from the germline V gene. For the CDR3, the DNA is TGTGCCAGCAGCTTGGATCCGCAGCGGTCATCACCCCTCCACTTT. It specifies CASSLDPQRSSPLHF.

Note on this clone: Distinct nucleotide sequences in the sample also encode this CDR3. V and J are TRBV29-1 and TRBJ2-2; no reliable D call. This CDR3 region has 14 residues. CDR1 is SQVTM and CDR2 is ANQGSEA in the germline V gene. V was cut by 2 bases and J by 2 bases, with 9 bases left in between. The CDR3 DNA follows: TGCAGCGTTGAAAAACAGCTTAACACCGGGGAGCTGTTTTTT. Residues: CSVEKQLNTGELFF.

The count of this clone is one. The CDR3 loop reads CASSFFETSGRAAYEQYF. CDR3 nucleotide sequence: TGTGCCAGCAGCTTCTTCGAGACTAGCGGGAGGGCCGCCTACGAGCAGTACTTC. This rearrangement joins TRBV11-3 to TRBJ2-7; TRBD2 matches at 14 bases. Germline V gives CDR1 SGHNT, CDR2 YENEEA. The V and J ends lost 3 bases and 2 bases, in that order; junction bases with no gene match: 9. This CDR3 has 18 residues. Full variable domain (remainder filled in from reference TRBV11-3 and TRBJ2-7): EAGVVQSPRYKIIEKKQPVAFWCNPISGHNTLYWYLQNLGQGPELLIRYENEEAVDDSQLPKDRFSAERLKGVDSTLKIQPAELGDSAVYLCASSFFETSGRAAYEQYFGPGTRLTVT.

This rearrangement joins TRBV18 to TRBJ2-1, with 8 bases fitting TRBD1. CDR3 length equals 15 residues. V was clipped by 4 bases and J by 0 bases; unmatched bases: 2. The germline gives CDR1 KGHSH, CDR2 LQKENI. The CDR3 bases are TGTGCCAGCTCACTAGACAGGGGCTCCTACAATGAGCAGTTCTTC. This gives the protein CASSLDRGSYNEQFF.

This chain connects TRBV30 to TRBJ2-7; TRBD2 aligns across 7 bases. V shed 4 bases and J 0 bases; nucleotides not matched to a gene: 12. The CDR3 has 16 residues. The germline CDR1 and CDR2 sequences are GTSNPN and SVGIG (reference sequence). Written as DNA, the CDR3 is TGTGCCTGGACGATTCCCCGCGGGGGACGCTCCTACGAGCAGTACTTC. Amino acid sequence: CAWTIPRGGRSYEQYF.

The chain carries TRBV19 and TRBJ1-2; TRBD1 agrees at 7 bases. The CDR3 loop spans 19 amino acids. The germline gives CDR1 LNHDA, CDR2 SQIVND (reference sequence). V gave up 0 bases and J gave up 0 bases; unmatched junction bases: 13. CDR3 in DNA: TGTGCCAGTAGTATAGATCTTGAGACAGGGAACCTACCTAACTATGGCTACACCTTC. It is translated as CASSIDLETGNLPNYGYTF.

The chain employs TRBV7-5 and TRBJ1-3; the table names TRBD1, a call not compared with the DNA. TRBV7-5 counts as a pseudogene. This CDR3 spans 16 amino acids. CDR3 amino acids: CASSLAWAGGGNTIYF. The DNA for the CDR3 is TGTGCCAGCAGCCTCGCTTGGGCAGGGGGTGGAAACACCATATATTTT.

The genes are TRBV28 and TRBJ1-1; perhaps TRBD1 as D (5 bases). The V and J ends lost 3 bases and 4 bases respectively, with 9 bases between them. The CDR3 runs 13 residues. Germline V lookup: CDR1 MDHEN, CDR2 SYDVKM. CDR3 DNA sequence: TGTGCCAGCAGTTTTGGTCAGGGCACTGAAGCTTTCTTT. Translation gives CASSFGQGTEAFF.

J is TRBJ2-2 and V is TRBV14; D possibly corresponds to TRBD2 (6 bases). V lost 1 base, J lost 2 bases, and 11 bases lay in between. CDR1 is SGHDN and CDR2 is FVKESK in the germline V gene. The CDR3 has 16 residues. The CDR3 is CASSQGKRVNTGELFF. The CDR3 nucleotides are TGTGCCAGCAGCCAAGGGAAGCGGGTTAACACCGGGGAGCTGTTTTTT.

The V gene is TRBV19, the J gene TRBJ2-1; 12 bases fit TRBD2. Germline CDR1 reads LNHDA; CDR2 reads SQIVND (reference sequence). The V segment lost 5 bases and the J segment 8 bases; nucleotides outside the gene matches: 10. The CDR3 covers 16 residues. CDR3 residues: CASSPPLAGGPDEQFF. The CDR3 region has the DNA TGTGCCAGTAGTCCCCCACTAGCGGGAGGTCCGGATGAGCAGTTCTTC.

This chain links TRBV11-3 with TRBJ1-6; D is unclear. Per the germline V gene, CDR1 is SGHNT and CDR2 is YENEEA. V lost 4 bases and J lost 9, with 13 bases in between. The CDR3 consists of 14 residues. The chain's CDR3 is CASSSGRVGSPLHF. DNA of the CDR3: TGTGCCAGCAGCTCTGGTCGGGTCGGTTCACCCCTCCACTTT.

This chain joins TRBV6-8 and TRBJ1-1; possible D gene TRBD1, 5 bases. From germline, CDR1 is MNHGY and CDR2 SAAAGT. The CDR3 runs 15 residues. The germline V and J ends were trimmed by 6 bases and 0 bases, with 14 bases remaining between them. The CDR3 DNA is TGTGCCAGCAGCCTCGACGGGACGGTGAACACTGAAGCTTTCTTT. This translates into CASSLDGTVNTEAFF.

This clone was detected once. The V call is TRBV5-4, the J call TRBJ1-3; the D gene is possibly TRBD1 (5 bases). There are 16 residues in the CDR3. CDR1 is SGHNT and CDR2 is YYREEE in the germline V gene (reference sequence). Trimming removed 4 bases at V and 0 bases at J, with 14 bases between. This chain's CDR3 is CASSVDSSFSGNTIYF. The DNA for the CDR3 is TGTGCCAGCAGCGTCGACAGTTCCTTCTCTGGAAACACCATATATTTT.

This clone was seen once. This chain joins TRBV18 and TRBJ2-5; D is undetermined. Germline CDR1 KGHSH, CDR2 LQKENI. The V end was cut by 2 bases, the J end by 5 bases, with 6 bases between. The CDR3 is 12 residues long. Here the CDR3 reads CASSPTGETQYF. The CDR3 region has the DNA TGTGCCAGCTCACCAACGGGCGAGACCCAGTACTTC.

V is TRBV19 and J is TRBJ2-7, with D perhaps matching TRBD2 (5 bases). CDR3 length equals 14 residues. Trimming stripped 3 bases from V and 3 bases from J, with 12 bases between. Germline CDR1 LNHDA, CDR2 SQIVND (reference sequence). CDR3 in amino acids: CASSIEPGNYEQYF. DNA of the CDR3: TGTGCCAGTAGTATCGAACCGGGGAACTACGAGCAGTACTTC.